This T cell receptor beta chain was observed in a study of metastatic and nonmetastatic thyroid tumors. In the case of this clone: A much larger clone differs by one base, so this may be a read error.

Through MiXCR, TCRdb re-clonotyped the PCR reads. The sample includes roughly 20,000 clones, 27% of them seen just once. Thyroid surgery took place with no prior treatment in any patient. Between the trimmed V and J ends, which lost 0 bases and 4 bases, there was a span of 10 bases. The CDR3 runs 14 residues. Germline loops: CDR1 SGHKS, CDR2 YYEKEE (reference sequence). Input material: blood. This chain connects TRBV5-5 to TRBJ1-2; maybe TRBD1 (5 bases). The sequence was collected from a female donor with papillary thyroid cancer or a benign thyroid nodule (not recorded which). Some clones in this sample may be carry-over from other donors' samples. The CDR3 DNA sequence: TGTGCCAGCAGCTTGGGTGACAGTATCTATGGCTACACCTTC. Translation gives CASSLGDSIYGYTF.